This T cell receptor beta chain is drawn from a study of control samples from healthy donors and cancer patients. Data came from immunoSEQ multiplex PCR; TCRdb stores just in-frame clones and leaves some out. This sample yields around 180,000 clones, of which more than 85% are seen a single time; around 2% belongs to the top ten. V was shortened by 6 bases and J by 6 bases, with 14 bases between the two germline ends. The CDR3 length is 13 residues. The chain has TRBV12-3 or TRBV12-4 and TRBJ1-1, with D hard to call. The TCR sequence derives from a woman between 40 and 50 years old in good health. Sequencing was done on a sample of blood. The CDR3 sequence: CASSSTGPPEAFF. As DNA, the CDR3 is TGTGCCAGCAGCTCGACCGGGCCCCCTGAAGCTTTCTTT.